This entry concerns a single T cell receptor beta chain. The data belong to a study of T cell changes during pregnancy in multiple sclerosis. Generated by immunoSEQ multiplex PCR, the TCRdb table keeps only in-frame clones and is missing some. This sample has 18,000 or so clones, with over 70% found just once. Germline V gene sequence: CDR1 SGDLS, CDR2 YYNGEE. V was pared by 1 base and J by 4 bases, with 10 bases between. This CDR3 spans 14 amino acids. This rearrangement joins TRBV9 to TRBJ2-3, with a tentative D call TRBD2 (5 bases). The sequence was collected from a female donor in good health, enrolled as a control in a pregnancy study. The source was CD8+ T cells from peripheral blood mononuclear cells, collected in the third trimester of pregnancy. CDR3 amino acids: CASSVSGKADTQYF. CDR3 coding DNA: TGTGCCAGCAGCGTATCGGGGAAGGCAGATACGCAGTATTTT.